This TCR beta chain derives from a study of shared clonotypes between healthy human individuals. Profiling relied on immunoSEQ multiplex PCR, and the TCRdb table lists in-frame clones only, not all of them. The sample has roughly 500,000 clones, around 74% seen once. Germline CDR1 is SGHRS and CDR2 is YFSETQ. This CDR3 has 13 residues. Between the trimmed V and J ends, which lost 1 base and 0 bases, there was a span of 4 bases. The sequencing sample was made of PBMCs. This chain uses TRBV5-1 with TRBJ1-1; D gene ambiguous. The receptor comes from a woman aged 40 to 50 in good health. Some clones in this sample may be carry-over from other donors' samples. CDR3 in amino acids: CASSLNLNTEAFF. CDR3 in DNA: TGCGCCAGCAGCTTGAACCTGAACACTGAAGCTTTCTTT.